Listed here is a single T cell receptor (beta chain). The antigen is not known. This CDR3 spans 15 amino acids. Trimming removed 10 bases from V and 0 bases from J, with 18 bases in between. The germline CDR1 and CDR2 sequences are MDHEN and SYDVKM. The data belong to a study of cytomegalovirus exposure and HLA in healthy donors. PCR primers comprised 60 Vbeta and 13 Jbeta primers. Data came from immunoSEQ multiplex PCR; TCRdb stores just in-frame clones and leaves some out. The sample includes 100,000 to 150,000 clones, roughly three quarters of them seen just once. General study findings and limits: Confirmation was obtained in vitro that a few CMV-associated chains are specific for CMV antigens. Within a later analysis, the majority of CMV-associated TCR beta chains appeared HLA-restricted.

This chain connects TRBV28 to TRBJ1-1, with D possibly TRBD1 on 6 matching bases. The clonotype originates from a middle-aged woman in good health and CMV-seronegative. Material for sequencing was PBMCs. For the CDR3, the DNA is TGTGCCACACAAGGCGGTGGACAGTTGAACACTGAAGCTTTCTTT. Translation: CATQGGGQLNTEAFF.